The 20 T cell receptor beta chains below come from one sample, sequenced in a study of T cell clonality in common variable immunodeficiency. Notes on the study in general: Fewer deletions and N-nucleotide insertions were reportedly seen in common variable immunodeficiency TCR beta sequences.

The repertoire was sequenced with immunoSEQ multiplex PCR; TCRdb's copy has only in-frame clones and lacks some. The sample includes 25,000 to 30,000 clones, none of them occurring once. Their cognate antigens are unknown. The source material was peripheral blood mononuclear cells. The receptors originated from a human donor with common variable immunodeficiency.

This clone was seen at least ten times. The CDR3 extends 3 residues past the end of the read, so its final part is completed from the germline J gene. The chain uses TRBV7-2 and TRBJ2-7, with 8 bases that match TRBD2. The CDR3 runs to 13 residues. The V gene's germline CDR1 is SGHTA and CDR2 FQGNSA. V was clipped by 5 bases and J by 6 bases; unmatched bases: 6. Incomplete CDR3 DNA: TGTGCCAGCAGCCTCCAGACTAGCGCCGAG. Its protein product is CASSLQTSAE. From start to end, the CDR3 is CASSLQTSAEQYF.

In the case of this clone: The CDR3 end is not reached by the read, which stops 3 residues before it; the germline J gene fills it in. The chain has TRBV18 and TRBJ1-3, with 7 bases fitting TRBD1. Germline CDR1 KGHSH, CDR2 LQKENI. With 5 bases clipped from V and 0 bases from J, the junction kept 13 bases outside the gene matches. This CDR3 has 18 amino acids. CDR3 DNA, as far as it was read: TGTGCCAGCTCATACGTCGGGACAGCCCTTGGCTCTGGAAACACC. As protein: CASSYVGTALGSGNT. The complete CDR3 reads CASSYVGTALGSGNTIYF.

This clone was observed a few times. The CDR3 extends 3 residues past the end of the read, so its final part is completed from the germline J gene. This chain connects TRBV6-1 to TRBJ1-6, with D possibly being TRBD1 (6 bases). Germline V gene data show CDR1 as MNHNS and CDR2 as SASEGT. This CDR3 has 14 residues. Trimming shortened V by 4 bases and J by 6 bases, and 10 bases separated the two germline ends. The CDR3: CASSGGQRNSPLHF. The sequenced part of the CDR3 DNA is TGTGCCAGCAGTGGAGGACAGCGTAATTCACCC.

Points on this clone: The read comes to an end 3 residues before the CDR3 does, leaving the germline J gene to fill in the end. The genes are TRBV7-2 and TRBJ2-7; D is uncertain. This CDR3 region has 13 residues. Trimming removed 1 base from V and 2 bases from J, with 6 bases in between. Germline lookup yields CDR1 SGHTA and CDR2 FQGNSA. CDR3 amino acids: CASSLDYPYEQYF. The part of the CDR3 DNA that was read is TGTGCCAGCAGCTTAGACTACCCCTACGAG.

This clone showed up just a few times. From the germline J gene comes the end of the CDR3, since the read stops 3 residues before it. The rearrangement links TRBV5-1 to TRBJ2-1; 15 bases are shared with TRBD2. CDR3 length: 19 residues. V trimming: 3 bases; J trimming: 7 bases; junction bases outside the gene matches: 14. Germline V gene lookup returns CDR1 SGHRS and CDR2 YFSETQ. The CDR3 bases that were read are TGCGCCAGCAGCTGGCGGACTAGCGGGGGGGTCATTTCCCAAAATGAG. Translating gives CASSWRTSGGVISQNE. The full CDR3 protein is CASSWRTSGGVISQNEQFF.

Concerning this clone itself: The read stops 3 residues short of the end of the CDR3; the missing end is completed from the germline J gene. The rearrangement joins TRBV20-1 to TRBJ2-1; 11 nucleotides line up with TRBD2. Germline lookup yields CDR1 DFQATT and CDR2 SNEGSKA (reference sequence). The CDR3 is made up of 16 amino acids. The trim removed 6 bases at V and 7 bases at J, leaving 14 bases unmatched. CDR3 DNA, as far as it was read: TGCAGTGCCAACGGCGATTGGGCTAGCGGGGGGAATGAG. Protein product: CSANGDWASGGNE. The entire CDR3 sequence reads CSANGDWASGGNEQFF.

Worth noting for this clone: One end of the junction varies from germline; a read error may be responsible. The observed sequence ends 3 residues before the CDR3 terminus, with the missing tail filled in from the germline J gene. The chain is built from TRBV19 and TRBJ1-6; 7 nucleotides agree with TRBD1. Germline CDR1 and CDR2: LNHDA and SQIVND (reference sequence). The CDR3 extends over 15 amino acids. The sequenced part of the CDR3 DNA is TGTGCCAGTGGTATAAAGGACAGGTGGAATTCACCC. Amino acids: CASGIKDRWNSP. The full CDR3 is CASGIKDRWNSPLHF.

As concerns this clone: Sequencing ends 3 residues short of the CDR3 end; the germline J gene provides the rest. This rearrangement joins TRBV7-3 to TRBJ2-5; D gene unclear. Germline-derived CDR1 and CDR2 are SGHTA and FQGTGA. The V gene lost 1 base and the J gene lost 3 bases, with 6 bases spanning the gap. This CDR3 has 13 residues. The CDR3 DNA, read in part, is TGTGCCAGCAGCTTAAGGCCTGAAGAGACC. It codes for CASSLRPEET. Given in full, the CDR3 is CASSLRPEETQYF.

This clone was found a few times. The read ends 3 residues shy of where the CDR3 ends; the end is completed using the germline J gene. The chain is built from TRBV5-1 and TRBJ2-3, with 7 positions matching TRBD1. CDR1 SGHRS and CDR2 YFSETQ come from the germline V gene. V dropped 0 bases and J dropped 2; count of bases not matched to a gene: 3. This CDR3 region has 15 residues. The CDR3 DNA, read in part, is TGCGCCAGCAGCTTGGCGACAGGGCCCACAGATACG. It translates to CASSLATGPTDT. The full CDR3 protein is CASSLATGPTDTQYF.

This clone appeared many times. The read comes to an end 3 residues before the CDR3 does, leaving the germline J gene to fill in the end. This chain joins TRBV23-1 and TRBJ1-4; D unclear. TRBV23-1 carries the ORF label, with uncertain function. The CDR3 covers 17 residues. With 3 bases removed from V and 6 bases from J, the gap between germline ends came to 20 bases. CDR3 loop: CASSHNQQTLSYEKLFF. The DNA read from the CDR3 is TGCGCCAGCAGTCACAATCAACAGACGCTATCTTATGAAAAA.

By sample fraction, this clone is medium-sized. The CDR3 end lies 3 residues beyond the end of the read and is filled in from the germline J gene. J is TRBJ1-1 and V is TRBV5-1; D is unresolved. Trimming removed 0 bases from V and 4 bases from J, with 7 bases in between. The germline gives CDR1 SGHRS, CDR2 YFSETQ. The CDR3 runs 13 residues. CDR3 amino acids: CASSLASFTEAFF. The covered CDR3 bases are TGCGCCAGCAGCTTGGCCTCCTTCACTGAA.

This clone has a handful of counts. The CDR3 here is CASSPPAGELFF. Incomplete CDR3 DNA: TGTGCCAGCTCACCACCCGCCGGGGAG. This sequence joins TRBV18 and TRBJ2-2; D remains unclear. Coverage ceases 3 residues before the CDR3 finishes, and the germline J gene fills in the end. V lost 0 bases to trimming and J lost 6 bases, with 2 bases between them. The V gene's germline CDR1 is KGHSH and CDR2 LQKENI. The CDR3 runs to 12 residues.

This clone was seen many times. The CDR3 goes on 3 residues after the read ends, and that part is filled in from the germline J gene. The J gene is TRBJ2-6, the V gene TRBV20-1; 9 bases fit TRBD2. V gave up 4 bases and J gave up 4 bases; unmatched junction bases: 2. The CDR3 consists of 14 residues. CDR1 DFQATT and CDR2 SNEGSKA come from the germline V gene (reference sequence). CDR3 protein: CSATGTSGANVLTF. Partial CDR3 DNA: TGCAGTGCTACCGGGACTAGCGGGGCCAACGTC.

Regarding this clone: Its ends do not fully match the called genes, so a read error is possible. The read ends 3 residues shy of where the CDR3 ends; the end is completed using the germline J gene. V usage is TRBV6-2 or TRBV6-3 and J usage is TRBJ1-1; tentatively, D is TRBD1 (6 bases). The CDR3 is 14 amino acids. Germline V gives CDR1 MNHEY, CDR2 SVGEGT. CDR3 residues: CASSYFTGNPEAFF. Incomplete CDR3 DNA: TGTGCCAGCAGTTACTTTACAGGGAACCCTGAA.

This clone occurred a few times. The read comes to an end 3 residues before the CDR3 does, leaving the germline J gene to fill in the end. The rearrangement uses TRBV19 and TRBJ2-2, with TRBD1 identical over 8 bases. Losses at the gene ends were 4 bases for V and 4 bases for J; bases not matched to a gene: 5. The germline gives CDR1 LNHDA, CDR2 SQIVND (reference sequence). CDR3 length equals 15 residues. CDR3 sequence: CASSRWTGTTGELFF. Incomplete CDR3 DNA: TGTGCCAGTAGTAGGTGGACAGGGACCACCGGGGAG.

This clone was seen many times. Read data end 3 residues before the CDR3 end; the end is taken from the germline J gene. This chain links TRBV5-5 with TRBJ2-5; 8 bases align to TRBD2. This CDR3 has 13 amino acids. V trimming: 3 bases; J trimming: 5 bases; junction bases outside the gene matches: 3. Germline V gene sequence: CDR1 SGHKS, CDR2 YYEKEE (reference sequence). CDR3 loop: CASSSRGGETQYF. Incomplete CDR3 DNA: TGTGCCAGCAGCTCTCGGGGGGGCGAGACC.

This clone was seen only a few times. Read coverage stops 3 residues before the CDR3 terminus; the germline J gene supplies the remainder. The gene calls are TRBV2 and TRBJ2-1; D is possibly TRBD2 (5 bases). Germline CDR1 reads SNHLY; CDR2 reads FYNNEI. V was cut by 6 bases and J by 7 bases, with 13 bases left in between. This CDR3 spans 13 amino acids. This CDR3 is CASSVLVRNEQFF. The part of the CDR3 DNA that was read is TGTGCCAGCAGCGTACTAGTACGGAATGAG.

Ten or more counts support this clone. The CDR3 is cut off 3 residues early in the read; its end comes from the germline J gene. The V call is TRBV20-1, the J call TRBJ2-2; 7 bases map to TRBD1. This CDR3 is 19 amino acids long. Looked up from germline, CDR1 is DFQATT and CDR2 is SNEGSKA (reference sequence). J gave up 3 bases and V 6 bases, and 22 bases lay outside the gene matches. The part of the CDR3 DNA that was read is TGCAGTGCCGAACACGGAACAAAGCCGGGACAGTGGGACACCGGGGAG. The encoded protein is CSAEHGTKPGQWDTGE. The CDR3 in full is CSAEHGTKPGQWDTGELFF.

This clone was found many times. The read ends 3 residues shy of where the CDR3 ends; the end is completed using the germline J gene. The V call is TRBV18, the J call TRBJ1-5; no reliable D call. There are 13 residues in the CDR3. V lost 5 bases to trimming and J lost 5 bases, with 10 bases between them. Germline CDR1 is KGHSH and CDR2 is LQKENI. The CDR3 sequence: CASSEQKDQPQHF. The CDR3 bases that were read are TGTGCCAGCTCAGAACAGAAAGATCAGCCC.

This clone is categorized as medium-sized. The sequenced fragment ends 3 residues before the CDR3 boundary, so the rest is inferred from the germline J gene. This chain connects TRBV19 to TRBJ1-1, with TRBD1 identical over 7 bases. Germline V lookup: CDR1 LNHDA, CDR2 SQIVND (reference sequence). There are 14 residues in the CDR3. With V trimmed by 3 bases and J by 1 base, 2 bases remained unmatched. The CDR3 here is CASSMTGTNTEAFF. CDR3 DNA (partial): TGTGCCAGTAGTATGACAGGGACGAACACTGAA.